This T cell receptor beta chain stems from a study of regulatory T cells in long-lasting Graves disease. The length of the CDR3 is 14 residues. V dropped 2 bases and J dropped 2 bases, with 9 bases sitting between them. The germline gives CDR1 MNHEY, CDR2 SVGAGI. Noted time point: persistent/refractory GD, antithyroid drugs over 5 years with positive TRAb. Extracted PBMC RNA gave rise to the TCR library. This clonotype was detected ten times or more. The antigen is undetermined. Assembly of TCR beta libraries relied on iRepertoire HTBI primers together with Arm-PCR of CDR3 regions. TCRdb ran MiXCR on the multiplex PCR reads and lists one entry per CDR3 protein. The data show roughly 500,000 distinct CDR3 sequences, with approximately 21% seen just once and less than 9% held by the top ten. Broader study findings: Persistent Graves' patients showed less TCR diversity than newly diagnosed ones.

This specimen was peripheral blood mononuclear cells (PBMCs), taken when the disease was refractory, from a patient treated with antithyroid drugs. This sequence originates from a female donor with Graves disease. The gene calls are TRBV6-5 and TRBJ2-5; no clear D gene. The CDR3 coding sequence is TGTGCCAGCAGTTACATGGGTGGGCAAGAGACCCAGTACTTC. This codes for CASSYMGGQETQYF.